This TCR beta chain appears in the sequencing data of a study of neurological immune-mediated disorders. cDNA synthesis was performed by 5'RACE with 10-nucleotide random UMIs. Every sequencing run gave over 190 million TCR-beta sequences, taken from 15-18 subjects. TCRdb itself ran the 5' RACE reads through MiXCR, one entry per CDR3 protein. This table has roughly 100,000 distinct CDR3 sequences, roughly 4% appearing once. PBMCs stored at -80 C, numbering 2 million, were the origin of the unsorted libraries. This clonotype was counted many times. CDR1 and CDR2 (germline): SGHTA, FQGNSA. The V end lost 3 bases, the J end lost 3 bases, and 9 bases lay between the germline ends. The CDR3 contains 13 residues.

Sequencing used PBMCs. The clonotype was recovered from a woman aged 18-29 years with multiple sclerosis. This chain joins TRBV7-2 and TRBJ2-7; D may correspond to TRBD1 or TRBD2 (5 bases each). The CDR3 DNA is TGTGCCAGCAGCTTGGGGACCGTCTACGAGCAGTACTTC. Translated, it gives CASSLGTVYEQYF. The full variable domain, its missing parts supplied by reference TRBV7-2 and TRBJ2-7, is GAGVSQSPSNKVTEKGKDVELRCDPISGHTALYWYRQSLGQGLEFLIYFQGNSAPDKSGLPSDRFSAERTGGSVSTLTIQRTQQEDSAVYLCASSLGTVYEQYFGPGTRLTVT.